This TCR beta chain stems from a study of human T cells and chemical hapten exposure. Overall study context: During the approximately 24-week study period, patients had diphenylcyclopropenone applied to the scalp every week.

TCRdb re-analysed the RACE reads in MiXCR, keeping a single row per CDR3 protein. This sample has 180,000 or so distinct CDR3 sequences, with 20% to 25% found just once. This clonotype was observed at least ten times. Its antigen is unknown. Study outcomes and limitations: DPC sensitization produced no change in TCRs with frequency above 1 in 1000. PT1 expanded TCR numbers tracked positively with patch test score.

Time point noted: patch test 3, about 24 weeks after DPC sensitization. The sample's treatment: therapeutic diphenylcyclopropenone sensitization with weekly scalp DPC. It was from unfractionated whole blood that total RNA was extracted. The CDR3 totals 13 residues. V dropped 7 bases and J dropped 8 bases, with 17 bases sitting between them. Per germline, CDR1 SGHTA and CDR2 FQGNSA. This receptor was obtained from a woman aged 40 to 49 with alopecia areata. Some clones in this sample may be carry-over from other donors' samples. Sequencing used whole blood, obtained in connection with sensitization to the hapten diphenylcyclopropenone (DPC). The rearrangement links TRBV7-2 to TRBJ1-2; TRBD1 might be the D (5 bases). The CDR3 is CASTPQGASGYTF. As DNA, the CDR3 is TGTGCCAGCACCCCCCAAGGGGCGTCGGGCTACACCTTC.